This T cell receptor beta chain was identified in a study of STAT5B mutations in CD4+ large granular lymphocyte leukemia. Under the authors' procedure: Productive clonotypes were detectable down to 2.59 x 10-5 frequency. The method was immunoSEQ multiplex PCR; TCRdb's version includes in-frame clones alone and lacks a portion of them. That table is the source of V, J and clone size, and D and trimming were worked out from the DNA. The sample shows some 30,000 clones, around four fifths of them seen only once. This clone appeared once. Its antigen is as yet unknown. CDR1 MGHRA and CDR2 YSYEKL come from the germline V gene. This CDR3 region has 13 residues. V was pared by 5 bases and J by 6 bases, with 3 bases of the junction left unmatched. Study-level findings and limits: 8/27 top patient clones versus 2/35 control clones were TRBV06-family. CD4-sorted patient repertoires seemed more clonal than healthy CD4+ repertoires. Roughly a quarter of private leukemic clonotypes occurred rarely in other patients' non-leukemic repertoires.

The chain has TRBV4-1 and TRBJ1-2, with 10 bases identical to TRBD1. The receptor was isolated from a human donor in good health. Input material: CD4+ T cells from blood buffy coats. This chain's CDR3 is CASSAGTGDGYTF. CDR3 coding DNA: TGCGCCAGCAGCGCCGGGACAGGGGATGGCTACACCTTC.